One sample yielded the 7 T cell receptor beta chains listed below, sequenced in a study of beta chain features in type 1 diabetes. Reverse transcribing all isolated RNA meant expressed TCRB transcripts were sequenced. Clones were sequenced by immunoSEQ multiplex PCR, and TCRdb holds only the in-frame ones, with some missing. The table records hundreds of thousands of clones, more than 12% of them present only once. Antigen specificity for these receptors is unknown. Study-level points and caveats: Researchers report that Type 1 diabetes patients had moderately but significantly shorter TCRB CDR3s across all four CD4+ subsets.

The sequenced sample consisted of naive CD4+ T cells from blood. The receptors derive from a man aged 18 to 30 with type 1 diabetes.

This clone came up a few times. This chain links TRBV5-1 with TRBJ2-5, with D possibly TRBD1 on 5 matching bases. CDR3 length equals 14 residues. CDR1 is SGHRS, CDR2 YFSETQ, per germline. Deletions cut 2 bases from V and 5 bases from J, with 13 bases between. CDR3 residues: CASSLQVSQETQYF. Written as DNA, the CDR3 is TGCGCCAGCAGCTTACAGGTGTCCCAGGAGACCCAGTACTTC. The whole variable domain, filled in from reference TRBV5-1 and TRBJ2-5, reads KAGVTQTPRYLIKTRGQQVTLSCSPISGHRSVSWYQQTPGQGLQFLFEYFSETQRNKGNFPGRFSGRQFSNSRSEMNVSTLELGDSALYLCASSLQVSQETQYFGPGTRLLVL.

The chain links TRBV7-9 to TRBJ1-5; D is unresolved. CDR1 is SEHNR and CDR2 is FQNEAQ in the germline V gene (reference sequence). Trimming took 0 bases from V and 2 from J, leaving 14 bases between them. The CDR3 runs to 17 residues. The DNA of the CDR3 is TGTGCCAGCAGCTTAGCCCTTCAAGGGTCGGGCAATCAGCCCCAGCATTTT. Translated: CASSLALQGSGNQPQHF.

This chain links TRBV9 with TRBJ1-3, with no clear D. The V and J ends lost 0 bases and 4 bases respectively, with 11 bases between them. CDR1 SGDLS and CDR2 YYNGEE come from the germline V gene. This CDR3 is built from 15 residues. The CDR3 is CASSVETVRGNTIYF. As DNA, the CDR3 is TGTGCCAGCAGCGTAGAAACCGTGAGGGGAAACACCATATATTTT.

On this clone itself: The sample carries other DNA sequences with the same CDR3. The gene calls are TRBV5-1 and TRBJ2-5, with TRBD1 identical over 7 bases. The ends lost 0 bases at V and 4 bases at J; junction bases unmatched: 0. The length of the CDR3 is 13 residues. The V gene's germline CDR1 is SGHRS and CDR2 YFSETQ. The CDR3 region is CASSLGQGETQYF. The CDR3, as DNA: TGCGCCAGCAGCTTGGGACAGGGAGAGACCCAGTACTTC.

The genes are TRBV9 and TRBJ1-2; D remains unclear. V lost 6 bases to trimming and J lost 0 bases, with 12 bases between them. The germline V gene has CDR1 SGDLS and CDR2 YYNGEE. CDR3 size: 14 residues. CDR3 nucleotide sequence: TGTGCCAGCACTCCTCCCGGGACTAACTATGGCTACACCTTC. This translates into CASTPPGTNYGYTF.

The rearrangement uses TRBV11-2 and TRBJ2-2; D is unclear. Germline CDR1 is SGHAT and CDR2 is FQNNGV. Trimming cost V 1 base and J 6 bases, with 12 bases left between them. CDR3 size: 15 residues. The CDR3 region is CASSLAGRLPGELFF. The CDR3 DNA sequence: TGTGCCAGCAGCTTAGCGGGTAGATTGCCCGGGGAGCTGTTTTTT.

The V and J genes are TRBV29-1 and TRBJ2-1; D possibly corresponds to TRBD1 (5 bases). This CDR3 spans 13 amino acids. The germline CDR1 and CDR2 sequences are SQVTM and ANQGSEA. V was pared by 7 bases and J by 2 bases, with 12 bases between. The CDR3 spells CSGFLGPYNEQFF. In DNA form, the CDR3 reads TGCAGCGGCTTCTTGGGGCCCTACAATGAGCAGTTCTTC.